This T cell receptor beta chain stems from a study of blood T cell repertoires in COVID-19. The overall study: COVID-19 samples, acute and convalescent, were from the United States, Italy and Spain. Nucleic acid was either cDNA or gDNA, and it came from T cells, B-cell-depleted T cells, or PBMCs.

The V gene's germline CDR1 is SGHTS and CDR2 YDEGEE. The CDR3 loop spans 16 amino acids. V was clipped by 4 bases and J by 1 base, with 16 bases between them. As originally analysed: Using reference gene primer amplification, nucleated cell counts were estimated. The protocol was immunoSEQ multiplex PCR, while the TCRdb copy is restricted to in-frame clones and leaves out a portion. From that table come the V and J calls and clone size; the DNA was used to work out D and trimming. The sample lists over 110,000 clones, around 88% seen once, with roughly 28% in the top ten. V is TRBV5-8 and J is TRBJ2-3; maybe TRBD1 (5 bases). Sequenced material: peripheral blood. The TCR sequence derives from a human donor in a cohort sampled during active COVID-19. The CDR3 region has the DNA TGTGCCAGCAGCCCTGGGGCCCTATCCGGCACAGATACGCAGTATTTT. Translation gives CASSPGALSGTDTQYF.